In its sample, the clone carrying this T cell receptor beta chain was seen a few times. The antigen is unknown. With iRepertoire HTBI primers and Arm-PCR of CDR3 regions, TCR beta libraries were built. In TCRdb, the multiplex PCR reads were re-called with MiXCR into one record per CDR3 protein. The table includes 500,000 to 700,000 distinct CDR3 sequences, 30% detected once. This entry comes from a study of regulatory T cells in long-lasting Graves disease. Study-level results: Authors noted too few samples as a limitation.

The CDR3 spans 16 residues. CDR1 is MNHEY, CDR2 SVGAGI, per germline. V dropped 4 bases and J dropped 5; count of bases not matched to a gene: 11. The sample's time point: persistent/refractory GD, antithyroid drugs over 5 years with positive TRAb. Extracted PBMC RNA gave rise to the TCR library. The patients were drawn from one endocrinology department in Xi'an, China. V is TRBV6-5 and J is TRBJ2-5, with 9 positions matching TRBD1. This receptor was obtained from a female donor with Graves disease. This material consisted of peripheral blood mononuclear cells (PBMCs), taken when the disease was refractory, from a patient treated with antithyroid drugs. The CDR3 nucleotides are TGTGCCAGCAGTTCGGCCGGGACAGGGCAACGGGAGACCCAGTACTTC. Translation gives CASSSAGTGQRETQYF.